The 18 T cell receptor beta chains in this list originate from one sample, sequenced in a study of blood T cell repertoires in COVID-19. Profiled with immunoSEQ multiplex PCR; TCRdb holds only in-frame clones, not every one. Of hundreds of thousands of clones listed, approximately 86% were seen once; the top ten hold approximately 0.7%. The specimen was peripheral blood. The receptors come from a middle-aged man with acute or convalescent COVID-19.

V usage is TRBV19 and J usage is TRBJ2-1; the D gene is possibly TRBD2 (5 bases). Germline loops: CDR1 LNHDA, CDR2 SQIVND (reference sequence). The ends were cut back, 6 bases at V and 0 bases at J, with 12 bases in the middle. CDR3 length equals 15 residues. DNA for the CDR3: TGTGCCAGTAGGCTTGATGGGAGCTCCTACAATGAGCAGTTCTTC. Its translation is CASRLDGSSYNEQFF.

The chain combines TRBV18 with TRBJ1-3; TRBD1 is a possible D gene (5 bases). Trimming took off 3 bases at V and 0 bases at J, with 21 bases between the two ends. CDR1 is KGHSH and CDR2 is LQKENI in the germline V gene. CDR3 size: 19 residues. CDR3 amino acids: CASSPQILRAVSSGNTIYF. The CDR3 DNA sequence: TGTGCCAGCTCACCGCAAATACTCAGGGCCGTCAGCTCTGGAAACACCATATATTTT.

As for this clone: The same CDR3 also results from other DNA sequences found in this sample. The CDR3 DNA follows: TGTGCCAGCAGTTTAAGACTAGCGGGAGTGGGGGAGACCCAGTACTTC. Translated, it gives CASSLRLAGVGETQYF. This chain connects TRBV27 to TRBJ2-5; 12 bases map to TRBD2. This CDR3 comprises 16 residues. Unmatched junction bases numbered 6, after V lost 2 bases and J lost 5 bases. The germline gives CDR1 MNHEY, CDR2 SMNVEV (reference sequence).

The CDR3 loop reads CASSSAQASYEQYF. Here the CDR3 DNA reads TGTGCCAGCAGCTCCGCACAGGCTTCCTACGAGCAGTACTTC. This sequence joins TRBV27 and TRBJ2-7; TRBD1 is a possible D gene (5 bases). Trimming took off 6 bases at V and 1 base at J, with 13 bases between the two ends. CDR3 size: 14 residues. Germline lookup yields CDR1 MNHEY and CDR2 SMNVEV (reference sequence).

The gene calls are TRBV27 and TRBJ2-5, with D maybe TRBD2 (5 bases). The CDR3 is made up of 13 amino acids. The germline V gene has CDR1 MNHEY and CDR2 SMNVEV (reference sequence). Trimming took 8 bases from V and 7 from J, leaving 17 bases between them. As DNA, the CDR3 is TGTGCCAGCGGAGGTCTAAAGGTGGGGACCCAGTACTTC. It is translated as CASGGLKVGTQYF.

This clone was seen only once. This sequence joins TRBV5-8 and TRBJ2-7; no clear D. Between the trimmed V and J ends, which lost 4 bases and 3 bases, there was a span of 8 bases. The germline V gene has CDR1 SGHTS and CDR2 YDEGEE. CDR3 size: 12 residues. This CDR3 reads CASSLLVYEQYF. CDR3 DNA: TGTGCCAGCAGCCTCCTCGTCTACGAGCAGTACTTC.

The chain is built from TRBV6-5 and TRBJ1-5; D is uncertain. V lost 6 bases and J 4 bases, leaving 13 bases between the germline ends. The CDR3 contains 14 residues. The germline V gene encodes CDR1 MNHEY and CDR2 SVGAGI. The CDR3 nucleotides are TGTGCCAGCAGCCTGGTTTCGGGGAATCAGCCCCAGCATTTT. It yields the protein CASSLVSGNQPQHF.

Only a few counts were recorded for this clone. This chain joins TRBV5-4 and TRBJ1-2; 8 positions agree with TRBD1. This CDR3 has 16 amino acids. Germline V CDR1 and CDR2: SGHNT, YYREEE (reference sequence). Germline trimming cut 4 bases from V and 4 bases from J; bases unmatched to any gene: 12. CDR3 nucleotide sequence: TGTGCCAGCAGCCCCGAAGGGCAGGGGGCGGCCTATGGCTACACCTTC. It codes for CASSPEGQGAAYGYTF.

This sequence joins TRBV5-8 and TRBJ1-1, with D maybe TRBD1 (5 bases). Per germline, CDR1 SGHTS and CDR2 YDEGEE. The CDR3 runs to 17 residues. V was trimmed by 0 bases and J by 0 bases, leaving 15 bases between them. The chain's CDR3 is CASSLAQGGGMNTEAFF. For the CDR3, the DNA is TGTGCCAGCAGCTTGGCGCAGGGAGGTGGGATGAACACTGAAGCTTTCTTT.

The chain is built from TRBV7-9 and TRBJ1-2; D is possibly TRBD1 (6 bases). The germline V gene has CDR1 SEHNR and CDR2 FQNEAQ (reference sequence). Deletions cut 4 bases from V and 8 bases from J, with 17 bases between. This CDR3 region has 14 residues. The CDR3 loop is CASSSRTVTWGYTF. CDR3 bases: TGTGCCAGCAGCTCCCGGACAGTGACTTGGGGCTACACCTTC.

This chain uses TRBV7-9 with TRBJ2-5; 12 positions agree with TRBD2. CDR3 length equals 17 residues. V lost 5 bases and J lost 7; bases outside the gene matches: 14. Germline CDR1 SEHNR, CDR2 FQNEAQ (reference sequence). The CDR3, as DNA: TGTGCCAGCAGCCCAGCCCGACTAGCGGGGGCAGCAGGGACCCAGTACTTC. Translating gives CASSPARLAGAAGTQYF.

The chain uses TRBV7-2 and TRBJ1-3; D is perhaps TRBD1 (5 bases). With 3 bases removed from V and 4 bases from J, the gap between germline ends came to 22 bases. This CDR3 spans 18 amino acids. Germline loops: CDR1 SGHTA, CDR2 FQGNSA. The CDR3 DNA sequence: TGTGCCAGCAGCTTCCTCGGGGACTCGGGAATGAGGGGAAACACCATATATTTT. It translates to CASSFLGDSGMRGNTIYF.

The chain links TRBV7-2 to TRBJ2-7, with D tentatively TRBD2 (6 bases). Germline loops: CDR1 SGHTA, CDR2 FQGNSA. The germline V and J ends were trimmed by 4 bases and 6 bases, with 16 bases remaining between them. This CDR3 spans 14 amino acids. The CDR3 spells CASSWARRAPEQYF. CDR3 sequence (DNA): TGTGCCAGCAGCTGGGCTCGGAGGGCCCCCGAGCAGTACTTC.

This rearrangement joins TRBV5-4 to TRBJ2-2; possible D gene TRBD2, 5 bases. Germline V gives CDR1 SGHNT, CDR2 YYREEE (reference sequence). CDR3 size: 16 residues. V was trimmed by 4 bases and J by 5 bases, leaving 18 bases between them. In DNA form, the CDR3 reads TGTGCCAGCAGCCCTCGGGATGGCAGTATAACCGGGGAGCTGTTTTTT. It codes for CASSPRDGSITGELFF.

The gene calls are TRBV28 and TRBJ2-1; TRBD1 matches 7 bases. The CDR3 is 16 residues long. Germline assignment: CDR1 MDHEN and CDR2 SYDVKM. With V trimmed by 4 bases and J by 9 bases, 15 bases remained unmatched. In DNA, the CDR3 is TGTGCCAGCAGTTACCCACAGGGGATAATCAGCGGTGAGCAGTTCTTC. It is translated as CASSYPQGIISGEQFF.

This clone has a single count. The chain is built from TRBV4-1 and TRBJ1-1; 8 bases match TRBD1. Germline V gene lookup returns CDR1 MGHRA and CDR2 YSYEKL. CDR3 length: 16 residues. J was trimmed by 5 bases and V by 3 bases; bases with no gene match: 11. The CDR3 protein is CASSQKTGGVLTEAFF. The DNA for the CDR3 is TGCGCCAGCAGCCAGAAAACAGGGGGAGTATTAACTGAAGCTTTCTTT.

Only a few counts were recorded for this clone. The rearrangement uses TRBV29-1 and TRBJ2-7, with 7 bases identical to TRBD2. The CDR3 totals 14 residues. The germline V gene has CDR1 SQVTM and CDR2 ANQGSEA. J lost 6 bases, V lost 2 bases, and 10 bases had no gene match. CDR3 protein: CSVESWGGGGEQYF. The CDR3 bases are TGCAGCGTTGAAAGTTGGGGGGGTGGAGGCGAGCAGTACTTC.

This chain links TRBV27 with TRBJ1-4; 10 nucleotides match TRBD1. Per the germline V gene, CDR1 is MNHEY and CDR2 is SMNVEV (reference sequence). This CDR3 contains 17 residues. The V segment lost 0 bases and the J segment 6 bases; nucleotides outside the gene matches: 7. The CDR3 sequence: CASSLSPPTGGDEKLFF. CDR3 sequence (DNA): TGTGCCAGCAGTTTATCCCCCCCGACAGGGGGCGATGAAAAACTGTTTTTT.